This entry concerns a single TCR beta chain. Its antigen is unidentified. The data originate from a study of Tregs in tolerant kidney transplant recipients. The overall study: Sorting of CD4+CD25+CD127- cells followed 3-day belatacept mixed lymphocyte reactions, sometimes with roughly five-day graft donor restimulation. Antibodies separated recipient from donor cells. The study, taken as a whole, reports: This study did not directly address biological reproducibility.

V was shortened by 4 bases and J by 4 bases, with 13 bases between the two germline ends. CDR1 and CDR2 from the germline V gene are MNHNS and SASEGT. The length of the CDR3 is 14 residues. Profiled with immunoSEQ multiplex PCR; TCRdb holds only in-frame clones, not every one. The table has several thousand clones, nearly 90% seen once. The receptor was isolated from a human patient who received a combined kidney and bone marrow transplant. The source material was Tregs from blood cultured with allogeneic cells, sampled before the transplant. V is TRBV6-1 and J is TRBJ1-2, with unresolved D. The CDR3 DNA follows: TGTGCCAGCAGTGCCCGGACGAGCACCTATGGCTACACCTTC. Translation gives CASSARTSTYGYTF.